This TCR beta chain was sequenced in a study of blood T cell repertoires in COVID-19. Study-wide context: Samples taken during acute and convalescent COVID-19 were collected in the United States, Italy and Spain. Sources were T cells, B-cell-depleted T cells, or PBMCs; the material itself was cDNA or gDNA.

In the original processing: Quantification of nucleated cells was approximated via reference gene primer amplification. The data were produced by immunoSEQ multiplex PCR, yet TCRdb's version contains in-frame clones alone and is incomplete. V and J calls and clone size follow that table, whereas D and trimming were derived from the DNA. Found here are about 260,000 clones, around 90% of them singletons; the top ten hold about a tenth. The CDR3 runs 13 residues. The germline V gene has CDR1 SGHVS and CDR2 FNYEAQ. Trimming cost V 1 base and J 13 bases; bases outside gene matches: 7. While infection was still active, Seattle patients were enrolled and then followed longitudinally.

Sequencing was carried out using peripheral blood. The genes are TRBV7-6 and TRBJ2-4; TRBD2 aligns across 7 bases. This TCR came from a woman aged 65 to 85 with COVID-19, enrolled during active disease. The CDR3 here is CASSLGVSGLQYF. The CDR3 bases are TGTGCCAGCAGCTTAGGGGTTAGCGGGCTGCAGTACTTC.